This record covers a single T cell receptor (beta chain). Measured with immunoSEQ multiplex PCR; TCRdb has only the in-frame clones, and not every one. The profile shows 120,000 to 150,000 clones, roughly 80% of them singletons. This specimen belongs to a study of cytotoxic CD8 clonotypes in ibrutinib-treated CLL. About the research overall: Following a median about eleven months of treatment, with a range of 6 to 36, response samples were taken.

V gave up 8 bases and J gave up 0 bases; unmatched junction bases: 6. The CDR3 is made up of 14 amino acids. Germline V gene lookup returns CDR1 MNHEY and CDR2 SVGAGI. The sequence was collected from a human donor with chronic lymphocytic leukemia. The J gene is TRBJ1-1, the V gene TRBV6-5; 7 nucleotides match TRBD1. This specimen was PBMCs, taken after 12 months of ibrutinib treatment. The CDR3 sequence: CASRDSHMNTEAFF. In nucleotides, the CDR3 is TGTGCCAGCCGGGACAGCCATATGAACACTGAAGCTTTCTTT.